This T cell receptor (beta chain) appears in the sequencing data of a study of blood T cells in healthy people across ages. Whole-study results and caveats: One million T cells yielded diversity estimates that were considered underestimates. Per million T cells, TCR beta diversity dropped about linearly as age rose.

PBMCs, at least 7 million per sample, were isolated. Then a second PCR, running roughly 7 to 11 cycles, was carried out with a sample-barcoded 5' primer and a J-beta primer mix. TCRdb re-analysed the 5' RACE reads in MiXCR, keeping a single row per CDR3 protein. The data show around 850,000 distinct CDR3 sequences, about 37% seen once. Germline-derived CDR1 and CDR2 are SGHNT and YENEEA. The CDR3 loop spans 14 amino acids. Unmatched junction bases numbered 1, after V lost 4 bases and J lost 1 base. In regard to this clonotype: Antigen unknown. A read error is possible here, since a much larger clone lies one base away.

The clonotype was recovered from a man younger than 35 in good health. This chain connects TRBV11-3 to TRBJ2-3, with 8 bases identical to TRBD2. The sample was blood. The CDR3 here is CASSYSGGTDTQYF. DNA of the CDR3: TGTGCCAGCAGCTATAGCGGGGGCACAGATACGCAGTATTTT.